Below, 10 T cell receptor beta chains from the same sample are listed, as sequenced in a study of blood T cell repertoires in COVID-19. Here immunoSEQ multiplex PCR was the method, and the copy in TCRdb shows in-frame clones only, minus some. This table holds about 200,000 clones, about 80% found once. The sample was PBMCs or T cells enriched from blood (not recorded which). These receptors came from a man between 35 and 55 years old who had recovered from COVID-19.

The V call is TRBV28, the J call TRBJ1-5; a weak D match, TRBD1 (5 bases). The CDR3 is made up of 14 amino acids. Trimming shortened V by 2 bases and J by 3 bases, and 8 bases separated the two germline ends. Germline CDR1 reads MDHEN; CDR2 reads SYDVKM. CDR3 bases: TGTGCCAGCAGTTTAAGGGGACTCAATCAGCCCCAGCATTTT. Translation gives CASSLRGLNQPQHF.

The CDR3 DNA reads TGTGCCAGCAGCTTGCAGGGAGGACAGCCCCAGCATTTT. Its translation is CASSLQGGQPQHF. This rearrangement joins TRBV5-8 to TRBJ1-5; D might be TRBD1 (5 bases). Trimming cost V 1 base and J 7 bases, with 9 bases left between them. CDR1 and CDR2 (germline): SGHTS, YDEGEE. The CDR3 is 13 amino acids. Variable domain in full (rest from reference TRBV5-8 and TRBJ1-5): EAGVTQSPTHLIKTRGQQATLRCSPISGHTSVYWYQQALGLGLQFLLWYDEGEERNRGNFPPRFSGRQFPNYSSELNVNALELEDSALYLCASSLQGGQPQHFGDGTRLSIL.

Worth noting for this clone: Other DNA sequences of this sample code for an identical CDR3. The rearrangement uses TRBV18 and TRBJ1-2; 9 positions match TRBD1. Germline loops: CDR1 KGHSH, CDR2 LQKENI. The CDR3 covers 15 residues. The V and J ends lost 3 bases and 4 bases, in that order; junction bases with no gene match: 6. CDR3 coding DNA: TGTGCCAGCTCACCTCCGGGACAGGGTTTCTATGGCTACACCTTC. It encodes CASSPPGQGFYGYTF.

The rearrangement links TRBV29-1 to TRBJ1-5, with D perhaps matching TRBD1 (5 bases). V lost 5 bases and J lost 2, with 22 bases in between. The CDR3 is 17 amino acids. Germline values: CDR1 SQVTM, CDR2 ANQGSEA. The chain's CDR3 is CSVLILTGTPGNQPQHF. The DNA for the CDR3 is TGCAGCGTTCTCATCTTGACCGGGACTCCCGGCAATCAGCCCCAGCATTTT.

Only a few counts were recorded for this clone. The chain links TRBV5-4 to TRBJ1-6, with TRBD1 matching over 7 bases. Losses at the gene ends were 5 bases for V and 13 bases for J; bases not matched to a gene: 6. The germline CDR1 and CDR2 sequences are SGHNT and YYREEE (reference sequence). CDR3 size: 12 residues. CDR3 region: CASRVPGGPLHF. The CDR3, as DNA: TGTGCCAGCAGGGTCCCAGGGGGTCCCCTCCACTTT.

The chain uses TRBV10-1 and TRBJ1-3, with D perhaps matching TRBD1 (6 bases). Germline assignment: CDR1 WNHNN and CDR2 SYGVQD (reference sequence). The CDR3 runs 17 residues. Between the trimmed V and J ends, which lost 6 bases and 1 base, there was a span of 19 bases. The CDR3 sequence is CASRQVMYRVSGNTIYF. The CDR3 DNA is TGCGCCAGCAGACAAGTTATGTACAGGGTGTCTGGAAACACCATATATTTT.

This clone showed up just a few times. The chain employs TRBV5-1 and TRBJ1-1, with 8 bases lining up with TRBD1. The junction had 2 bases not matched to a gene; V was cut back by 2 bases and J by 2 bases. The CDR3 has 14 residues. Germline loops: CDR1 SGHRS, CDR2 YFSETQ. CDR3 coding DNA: TGCGCCAGCAGCTTCCAGGGGGCCAACACTGAAGCTTTCTTT. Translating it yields CASSFQGANTEAFF.

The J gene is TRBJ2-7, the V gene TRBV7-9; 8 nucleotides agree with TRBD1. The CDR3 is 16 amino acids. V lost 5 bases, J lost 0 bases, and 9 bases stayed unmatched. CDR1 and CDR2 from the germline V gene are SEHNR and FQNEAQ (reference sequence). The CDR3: CASSTTGGRGSYEQYF. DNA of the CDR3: TGTGCCAGCAGCACCACAGGGGGACGGGGCTCCTACGAGCAGTACTTC.

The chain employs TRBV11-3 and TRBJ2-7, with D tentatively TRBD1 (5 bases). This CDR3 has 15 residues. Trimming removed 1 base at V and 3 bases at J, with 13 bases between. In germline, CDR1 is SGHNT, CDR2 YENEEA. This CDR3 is CASSLADSPFYEQYF. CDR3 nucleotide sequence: TGTGCCAGCAGCTTAGCCGACAGCCCCTTCTACGAGCAGTACTTC.

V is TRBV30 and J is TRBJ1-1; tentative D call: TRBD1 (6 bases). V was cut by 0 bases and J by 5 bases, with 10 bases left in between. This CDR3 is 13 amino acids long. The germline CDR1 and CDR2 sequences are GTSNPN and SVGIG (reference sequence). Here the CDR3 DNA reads TGTGCCTGGAGTGTACAGGGAAAGACTGAAGCTTTCTTT. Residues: CAWSVQGKTEAFF.